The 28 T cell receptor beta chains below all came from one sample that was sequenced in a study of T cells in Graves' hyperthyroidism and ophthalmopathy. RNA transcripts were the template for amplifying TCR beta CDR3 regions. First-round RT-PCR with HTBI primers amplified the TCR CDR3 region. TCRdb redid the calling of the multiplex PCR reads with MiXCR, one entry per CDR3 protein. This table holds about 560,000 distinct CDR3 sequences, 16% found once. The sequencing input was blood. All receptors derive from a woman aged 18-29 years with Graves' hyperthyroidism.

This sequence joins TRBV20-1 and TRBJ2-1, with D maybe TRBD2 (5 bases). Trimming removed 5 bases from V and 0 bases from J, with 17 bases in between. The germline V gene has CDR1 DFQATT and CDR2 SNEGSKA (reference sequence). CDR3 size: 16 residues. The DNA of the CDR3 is TGCAGTGCTCTCGGACTCGTACCTAGCTCCTACAATGAGCAGTTCTTC. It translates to CSALGLVPSSYNEQFF.

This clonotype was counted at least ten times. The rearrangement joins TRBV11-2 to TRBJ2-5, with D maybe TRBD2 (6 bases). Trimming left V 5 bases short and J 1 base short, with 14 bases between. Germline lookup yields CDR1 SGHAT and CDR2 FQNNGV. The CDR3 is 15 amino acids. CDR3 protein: CASSKRDSRQETQYF. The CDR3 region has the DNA TGTGCCAGCAGCAAACGGGACTCACGCCAAGAGACCCAGTACTTC. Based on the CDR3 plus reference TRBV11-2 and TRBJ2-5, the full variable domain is EAGVAQSPRYKIIEKRQSVAFWCNPISGHATLYWYQQILGQGPKLLIQFQNNGVVDDSQLPKDRFSAERLKGVDSTLKIQPAKLEDSAVYLCASSKRDSRQETQYFGPGTRLLVL.

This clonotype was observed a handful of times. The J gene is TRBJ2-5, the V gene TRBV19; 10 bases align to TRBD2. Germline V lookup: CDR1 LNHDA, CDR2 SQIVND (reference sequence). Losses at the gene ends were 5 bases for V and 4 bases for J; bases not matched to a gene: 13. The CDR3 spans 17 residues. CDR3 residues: CASSDVLAGPSGETQYF. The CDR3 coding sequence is TGTGCCAGTAGTGATGTACTAGCGGGGCCTTCCGGAGAGACCCAGTACTTC.

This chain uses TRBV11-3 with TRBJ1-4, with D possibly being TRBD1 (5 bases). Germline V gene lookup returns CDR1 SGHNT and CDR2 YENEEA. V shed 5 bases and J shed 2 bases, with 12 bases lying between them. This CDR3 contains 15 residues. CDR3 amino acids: CASSPVGGTNEKLFF. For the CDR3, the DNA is TGTGCCAGCAGCCCAGTGGGGGGGACTAATGAAAAACTGTTTTTT.

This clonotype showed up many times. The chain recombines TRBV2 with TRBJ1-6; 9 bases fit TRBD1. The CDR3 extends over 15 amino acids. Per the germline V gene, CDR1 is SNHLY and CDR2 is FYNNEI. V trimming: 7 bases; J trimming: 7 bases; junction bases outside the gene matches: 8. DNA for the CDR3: TGTGCCAGCAATTCGCGGGACAGGGTCAATTCACCCCTCCACTTT. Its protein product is CASNSRDRVNSPLHF. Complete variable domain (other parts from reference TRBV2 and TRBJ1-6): EPEVTQTPSHQVTQMGQEVILRCVPISNHLYFYWYRQILGQKVEFLVSFYNNEISEKSEIFDDQFSVERPDGSNFTLKIRSTKLEDSAMYFCASNSRDRVNSPLHFGNGTRLTVT.

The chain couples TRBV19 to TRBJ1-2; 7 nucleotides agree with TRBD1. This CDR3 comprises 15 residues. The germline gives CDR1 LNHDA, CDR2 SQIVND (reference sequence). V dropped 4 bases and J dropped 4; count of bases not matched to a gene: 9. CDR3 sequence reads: CASSTTPGGSYGYTF. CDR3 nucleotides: TGTGCCAGTAGTACTACCCCAGGGGGGAGCTATGGCTACACCTTC.

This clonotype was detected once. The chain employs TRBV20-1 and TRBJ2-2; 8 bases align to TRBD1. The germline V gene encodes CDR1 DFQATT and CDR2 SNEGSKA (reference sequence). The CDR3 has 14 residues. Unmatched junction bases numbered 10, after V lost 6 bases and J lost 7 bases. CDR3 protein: CSAPRTGYGGELFF. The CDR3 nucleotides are TGCAGTGCCCCCCGGACAGGGTACGGCGGGGAGCTGTTTTTT.

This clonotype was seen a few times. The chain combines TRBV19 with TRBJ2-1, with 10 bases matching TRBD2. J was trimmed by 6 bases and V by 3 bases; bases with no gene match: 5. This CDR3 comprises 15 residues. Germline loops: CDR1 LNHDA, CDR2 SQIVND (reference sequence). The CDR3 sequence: CASSIPAGGGNEQFF. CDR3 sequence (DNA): TGTGCCAGTAGTATCCCAGCGGGAGGGGGCAATGAGCAGTTCTTC.

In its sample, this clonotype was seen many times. Here the CDR3 DNA reads TGTGCCAGCAGCAACCGGGACTACTCCTACAATGAGCAGTTCTTC. Translating it yields CASSNRDYSYNEQFF. The rearrangement uses TRBV13 and TRBJ2-1; 7 nucleotides match TRBD2. The V and J ends lost 5 bases and 0 bases, in that order; junction bases with no gene match: 4. Germline loops: CDR1 PRHDT, CDR2 FYEKMQ (reference sequence). CDR3 length equals 15 residues.

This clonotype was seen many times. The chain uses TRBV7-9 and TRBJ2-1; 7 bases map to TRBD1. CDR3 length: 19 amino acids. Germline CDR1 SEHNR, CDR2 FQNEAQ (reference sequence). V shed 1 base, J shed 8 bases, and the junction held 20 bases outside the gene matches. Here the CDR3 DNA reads TGTGCCAGCAGCTTAGGATATCGCACAGGGGTTGTGGGGTTGGATGAGCAGTTCTTC. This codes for CASSLGYRTGVVGLDEQFF. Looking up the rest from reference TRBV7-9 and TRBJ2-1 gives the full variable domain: DTGVSQNPRHKITKRGQNVTFRCDPISEHNRLYWYRQTLGQGPEFLTYFQNEAQLEKSRLLSDRFSAERPKGSFSTLEIQRTEQGDSAMYLCASSLGYRTGVVGLDEQFFGPGTRLTVL.

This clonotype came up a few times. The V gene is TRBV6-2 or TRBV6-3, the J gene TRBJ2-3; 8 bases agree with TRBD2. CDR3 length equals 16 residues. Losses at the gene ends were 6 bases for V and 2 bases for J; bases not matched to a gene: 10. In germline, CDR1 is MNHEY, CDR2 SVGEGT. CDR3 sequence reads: CASSSRDGGDTDTQYF. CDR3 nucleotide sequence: TGTGCCAGCAGCAGCAGAGACGGGGGGGACACAGATACGCAGTATTTT.

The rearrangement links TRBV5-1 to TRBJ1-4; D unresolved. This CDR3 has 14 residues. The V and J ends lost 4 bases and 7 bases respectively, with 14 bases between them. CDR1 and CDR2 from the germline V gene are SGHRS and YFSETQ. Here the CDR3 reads CASSRGQLAEKLFF. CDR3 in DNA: TGCGCCAGCAGCCGTGGTCAACTAGCTGAAAAACTGTTTTTT.

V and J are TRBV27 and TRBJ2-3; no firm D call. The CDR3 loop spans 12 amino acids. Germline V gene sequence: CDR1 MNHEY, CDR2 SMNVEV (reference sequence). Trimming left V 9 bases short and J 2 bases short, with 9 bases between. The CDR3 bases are TGTGCCAGGCTAGGGTCCACAGATACGCAGTATTTT. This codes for CARLGSTDTQYF.

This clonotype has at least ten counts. CDR3 residues: CATSDLLTGEQYF. The CDR3 DNA reads TGTGCCACCAGTGATTTACTTACGGGGGAGCAGTACTTC. V usage is TRBV24-1 and J usage is TRBJ2-7; D possibly corresponds to TRBD2 (5 bases). Between the trimmed V and J ends, which lost 1 base and 7 bases, there was a span of 10 bases. Germline CDR1 KGHDR, CDR2 SFDVKD. This CDR3 is 13 amino acids long.

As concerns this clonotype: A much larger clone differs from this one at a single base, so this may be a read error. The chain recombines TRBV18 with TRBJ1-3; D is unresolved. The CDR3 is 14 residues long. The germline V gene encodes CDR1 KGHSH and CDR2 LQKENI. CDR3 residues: CASSPGASGNTTYF. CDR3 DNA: TGTGCCAGCTCACCGGGCGCCTCTGGAAACACCACATATTTT.

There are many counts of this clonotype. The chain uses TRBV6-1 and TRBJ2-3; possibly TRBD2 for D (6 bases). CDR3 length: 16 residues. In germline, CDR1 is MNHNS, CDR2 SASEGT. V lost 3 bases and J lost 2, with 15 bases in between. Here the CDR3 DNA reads TGTGCCAGCAGTGATTTCGTCGGGGGTTCCACAGATACGCAGTATTTT. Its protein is CASSDFVGGSTDTQYF.

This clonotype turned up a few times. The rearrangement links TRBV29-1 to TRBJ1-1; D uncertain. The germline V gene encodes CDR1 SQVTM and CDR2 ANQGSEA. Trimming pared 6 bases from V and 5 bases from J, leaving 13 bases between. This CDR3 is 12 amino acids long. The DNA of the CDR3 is TGCAGCGTCGGAGGGAGTGGGACTGAAGCTTTCTTT. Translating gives CSVGGSGTEAFF.

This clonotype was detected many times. DNA for the CDR3: TGTGCCAGCAGCATTAGCGAGACCCAGTACTTC. The encoded protein is CASSISETQYF. The J gene is TRBJ2-5, the V gene TRBV19; D not resolved. V was pared by 9 bases and J by 5 bases, with 10 bases between. Per the germline V gene, CDR1 is LNHDA and CDR2 is SQIVND (reference sequence). CDR3 length equals 11 residues.

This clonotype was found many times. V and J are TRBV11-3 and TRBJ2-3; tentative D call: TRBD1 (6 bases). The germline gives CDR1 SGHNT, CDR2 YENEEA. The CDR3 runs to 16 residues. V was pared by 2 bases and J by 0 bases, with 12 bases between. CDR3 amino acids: CASSLRDQGSTDTQYF. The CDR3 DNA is TGTGCCAGCAGCTTACGTGACCAGGGGAGCACAGATACGCAGTATTTT.

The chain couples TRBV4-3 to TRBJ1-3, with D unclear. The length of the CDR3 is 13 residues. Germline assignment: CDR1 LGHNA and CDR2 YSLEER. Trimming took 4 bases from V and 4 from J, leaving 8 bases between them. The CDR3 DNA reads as TGCGCCAGCAGCCCCTCTCAAGGAAACACCATATATTTT. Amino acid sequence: CASSPSQGNTIYF.

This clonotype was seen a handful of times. CDR3 amino acids: CASRPAGLGRIGKNIQYF. For the CDR3, the DNA is TGTGCCAGCAGGCCCGCGGGACTAGGTCGAATAGGCAAAAACATTCAGTACTTC. V and J are TRBV6-6 and TRBJ2-4; 8 bases match TRBD2. The V and J ends lost 6 bases and 3 bases, in that order; junction bases with no gene match: 16. Germline-derived CDR1 and CDR2 are MNHNY and SVGAGI (reference sequence). The CDR3 is 18 residues long.

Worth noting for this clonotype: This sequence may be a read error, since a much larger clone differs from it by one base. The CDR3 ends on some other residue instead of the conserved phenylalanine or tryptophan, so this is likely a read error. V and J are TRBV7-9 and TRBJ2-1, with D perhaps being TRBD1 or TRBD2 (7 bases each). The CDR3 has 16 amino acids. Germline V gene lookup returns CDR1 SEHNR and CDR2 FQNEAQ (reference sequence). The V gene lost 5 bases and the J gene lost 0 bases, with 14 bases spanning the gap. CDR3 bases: TGTGCCAGCAGCCCATCAGGGGGGGCCTCCTACAATGAGCAGTTCCTC. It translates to CASSPSGGASYNEQFL.

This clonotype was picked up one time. The CDR3 DNA reads TGTGCCAGCAGCAAGGCGGGCTCTGGAAACACCATATATTTT. Translated, it gives CASSKAGSGNTIYF. J is TRBJ1-3 and V is TRBV7-9; D remains ambiguous. The V gene lost 5 bases and the J gene lost 0 bases, with 8 bases spanning the gap. The CDR3 runs to 14 residues. Germline loops: CDR1 SEHNR, CDR2 FQNEAQ (reference sequence).

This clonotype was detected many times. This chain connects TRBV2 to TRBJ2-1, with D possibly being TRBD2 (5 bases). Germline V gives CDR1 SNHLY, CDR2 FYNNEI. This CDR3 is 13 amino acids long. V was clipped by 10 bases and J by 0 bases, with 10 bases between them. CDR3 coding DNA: TGTGCCACCTTTAGCGACTCCTACAATGAGCAGTTCTTC. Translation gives CATFSDSYNEQFF.

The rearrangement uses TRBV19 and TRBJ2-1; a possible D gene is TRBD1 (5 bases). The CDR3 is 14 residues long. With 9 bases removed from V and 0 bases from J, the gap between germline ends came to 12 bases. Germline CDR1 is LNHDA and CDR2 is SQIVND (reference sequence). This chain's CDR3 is CASSVGDSYNEQFF. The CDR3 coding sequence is TGTGCCAGCAGCGTAGGGGACTCCTACAATGAGCAGTTCTTC.

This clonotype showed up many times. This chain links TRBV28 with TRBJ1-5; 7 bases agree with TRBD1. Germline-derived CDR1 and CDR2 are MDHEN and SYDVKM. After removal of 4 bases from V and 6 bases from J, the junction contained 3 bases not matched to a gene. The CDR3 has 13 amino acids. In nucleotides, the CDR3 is TGTGCCAGCAGTTCCAACAGGGGTCAGCCCCAGCATTTT. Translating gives CASSSNRGQPQHF. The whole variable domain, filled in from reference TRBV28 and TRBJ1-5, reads DVKVTQSSRYLVKRTGEKVFLECVQDMDHENMFWYRQDPGLGLRLIYFSYDVKMKEKGDIPEGYSVSREKKERFSLILESASTNQTSMYLCASSSNRGQPQHFGDGTRLSIL.

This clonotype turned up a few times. The CDR3, as DNA: TGTGCCTGGATAACTCCTAACGGGTGGGGCACTGAAGCTTTCTTT. Translated: CAWITPNGWGTEAFF. The chain is built from TRBV30 and TRBJ1-1; D ambiguous. Germline CDR1 and CDR2: GTSNPN and SVGIG (reference sequence). Trimming left V 4 bases short and J 4 bases short, with 19 bases between. The CDR3 loop spans 15 amino acids. Full variable domain (rest looked up from reference TRBV30 and TRBJ1-1): SQTIHQWPATLVQPVGSPLSLECTVEGTSNPNLYWYRQAAGRGLQLLFYSVGIGQISSEVPQNLSASRPQDRQFILSSKKLLLSDSGFYLCAWITPNGWGTEAFFGQGTRLTVV.

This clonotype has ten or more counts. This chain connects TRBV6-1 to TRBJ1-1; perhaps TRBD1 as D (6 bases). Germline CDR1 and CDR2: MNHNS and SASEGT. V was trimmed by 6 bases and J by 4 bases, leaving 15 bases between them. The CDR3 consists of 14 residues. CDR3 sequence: CASRPKGGATEAFF. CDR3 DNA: TGTGCCAGCAGACCCAAGGGGGGGGCCACTGAAGCTTTCTTT.